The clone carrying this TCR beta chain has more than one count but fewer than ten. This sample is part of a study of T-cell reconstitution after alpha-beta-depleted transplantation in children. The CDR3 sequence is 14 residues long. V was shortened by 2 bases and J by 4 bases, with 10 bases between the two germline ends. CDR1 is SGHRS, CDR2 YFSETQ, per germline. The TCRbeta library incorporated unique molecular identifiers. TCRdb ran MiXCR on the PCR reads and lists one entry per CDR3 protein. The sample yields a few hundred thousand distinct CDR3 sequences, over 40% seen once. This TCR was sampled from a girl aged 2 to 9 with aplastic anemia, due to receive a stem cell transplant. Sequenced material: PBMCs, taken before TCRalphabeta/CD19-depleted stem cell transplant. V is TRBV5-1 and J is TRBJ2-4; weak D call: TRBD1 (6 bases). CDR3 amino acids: CASSLGGSKNIQYF. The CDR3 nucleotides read TGCGCCAGCAGCTTAGGGGGTTCAAAAAACATTCAGTACTTC.